This T cell receptor beta chain was recorded in a study of blood T cells in healthy people across ages. Study-wide points: The long-lived group displayed more naive CD4+ cells, plus higher diversity, than the aged donors did.

Concerning this clonotype itself: The antigen remains unidentified.

This CDR3 comprises 17 residues. CDR1 and CDR2 (germline): MNHEY, SMNVEV (reference sequence). After removal of 8 bases from V and 7 bases from J, the junction contained 21 bases not matched to a gene. A second PCR, run for 7 to 11 cycles, used a sample-barcoded 5' primer plus a J-beta primer mix. In TCRdb, the 5' RACE reads were re-called with MiXCR into one record per CDR3 protein. The sample consists of hundreds of thousands of distinct CDR3 sequences, roughly 47% of them appearing once. The TCR comes from a woman aged 60-75 years in good health. The J gene is TRBJ2-7, the V gene TRBV27; TRBD2 matches at 9 bases. The sequenced material came from blood. The CDR3 reads CASFSWGISGGLNEQYF. CDR3 in DNA: TGTGCCAGCTTCTCCTGGGGGATTAGCGGGGGTCTAAATGAGCAGTACTTC.